Listed below are T cell receptor beta chains from one sample, sequenced in a study of blood T cells in healthy people across ages. TCRdb passed the 5' RACE reads through MiXCR, listing each CDR3 protein once. In the table there are about 930,000 distinct CDR3 sequences, 29% of which are singletons. This same sample was also taken into another study, of T cells of mothers and their children.

Sample: blood. These receptors all stem from a woman aged 40 to 50 in good health. The CDR3 runs from the conserved cysteine through the conserved F or W. D genes are given only for firm matches. Size is stated for part of the rows, as once, few or many counts, or as a class when the clone is expanded.

cdr3_aa	cdr3_nt	v_call	clone_size	j_call	d_call
CASSESLDPPSSYNEQFF	TGTGCCAGCAGTGAATCCCTAGATCCCCCGAGCTCCTACAATGAGCAGTTCTTC	TRBV25-1	.	TRBJ2-1	.
CASSLDLAGRTGELFF	TGTGCCAGCAGTTTGGATCTAGCAGGTCGAACCGGGGAGCTGTTTTTT	TRBV27	.	TRBJ2-2	.
CASSRSDTFSEQYF	TGCGCCAGCAGTCGGAGCGACACATTTAGCGAGCAGTACTTC	TRBV5-1	many	TRBJ2-7	.
CASSLGRQGGEQYF	TGTGCCAGCAGCTTAGGCAGGCAGGGTGGCGAGCAGTACTTC	TRBV7-9	once	TRBJ2-7	.
CSVEGGFAYEQYF	TGCAGCGTTGAAGGTGGCTTCGCCTACGAGCAGTACTTC	TRBV29-1	.	TRBJ2-7	.
CASSLGVGVYSGETQYF	TGTGCCAGCAGTTTGGGGGTGGGGGTATACTCGGGAGAGACCCAGTACTTC	TRBV12-3/TRBV12-4	few	TRBJ2-5	.
CASSSGWTVYRSYNEQFF	TGTGCCAGCAGCTCCGGATGGACAGTTTATCGCTCCTACAATGAGCAGTTCTTC	TRBV7-9	many	TRBJ2-1	.
CASSPSRYYNEQFF	TGCGCCAGCAGCCCGAGCAGGTACTACAATGAGCAGTTCTTC	TRBV4-3	.	TRBJ2-1	.
CASSLATSGSYNEQYF	TGTGCCAGCAGCTTAGCGACTAGCGGCTCCTACAATGAGCAGTACTTC	TRBV7-2	.	TRBJ2-4	TRBD2
CASSSILTGWDSPLHF	TGTGCCAGCAGTTCCATCCTGACAGGGTGGGATTCACCCCTCCACTTT	TRBV27	many	TRBJ1-6	TRBD1
CASSSGQGRDEQYF	TGTGCCAGCAGTTCAGGACAGGGGAGGGACGAGCAGTACTTC	TRBV12-3/TRBV12-4	.	TRBJ2-7	TRBD1
CASSKRQGRGEQYF	TGTGCCAGCAGCAAAAGACAGGGTCGGGGCGAGCAGTACTTC	TRBV7-9	.	TRBJ2-7	TRBD1
CASLLQQTFRNIQYF	TGTGCCAGCTTATTGCAGCAGACCTTTCGGAACATTCAGTACTTC	TRBV2	.	TRBJ2-4	.